The 15 T cell receptor beta chains in this list originate from one sample, sequenced in a study of T cell clonotyping in hematopoietic cell transplantation. Sample time point: recipient sample about 28 days before transplant, after cytoreduction. Only in-frame clones appear in the TCRdb table, and some are missing; sequencing was by immunoSEQ multiplex PCR. Among about 27,000 clones listed, under 85% were seen once. The material was peripheral blood mononuclear cells, obtained before stem cell transplant. The receptors stem from a man aged 45 to 65 with myelodysplastic syndrome. Some clones in this sample may be carry-over from other donors' samples.

The V and J genes are TRBV4-2 and TRBJ2-7; D possibly matches TRBD1 or TRBD2 (5 bases each). CDR1 is LGHNA, CDR2 YNFKEQ, per germline. Trimming shortened V by 11 bases and J by 0 bases, and 14 bases separated the two germline ends. The CDR3 length is 13 residues. As DNA, the CDR3 is TGTGCCGTTTCCGGGACGAGCTCCTACGAGCAGTACTTC. Residues: CAVSGTSSYEQYF.

This clone was detected a few times. The chain carries TRBV30 and TRBJ2-1; 7 bases are a match to TRBD1. Trimming took 3 bases from V and 4 from J; bases not matched to a gene: 9. Germline V CDR1 and CDR2: GTSNPN, SVGIG (reference sequence). This CDR3 region has 15 residues. The CDR3 DNA follows: TGTGCCTGGAGGCGTAGGGCAGGGGGATACAATGAGCAGTTCTTC. This sequence encodes CAWRRRAGGYNEQFF.

The J gene is TRBJ2-3, the V gene TRBV6-1, with 7 bases fitting TRBD1. The CDR3 contains 14 residues. From germline, CDR1 is MNHNS and CDR2 SASEGT. V lost 10 bases and J lost 0; bases outside the gene matches: 7. The CDR3 loop reads CATTHRGSTDTQYF. In DNA form, the CDR3 reads TGTGCCACAACACACAGGGGAAGCACAGATACGCAGTATTTT.

The chain combines TRBV11-3 with TRBJ2-1; 12 bases are shared with TRBD1. The germline CDR1 and CDR2 sequences are SGHNT and YENEEA. V gave up 4 bases and J gave up 7 bases; unmatched junction bases: 8. CDR3 length: 16 residues. Here the CDR3 reads CASSSRRDRGQNEQFF. The CDR3 DNA follows: TGTGCCAGCAGCTCCCGGCGGGACAGGGGGCAGAATGAGCAGTTCTTC.

Details on this clone: Other DNA variants within this sample encode the same CDR3. The J gene is TRBJ1-1, the V gene TRBV30, with D hard to call. Germline CDR1 reads GTSNPN; CDR2 reads SVGIG (reference sequence). The CDR3 sequence is 12 residues long. V was shortened by 0 bases and J by 8 bases, with 10 bases between the two germline ends. CDR3 sequence: CAWSVTPPEAFF. CDR3 bases: TGTGCCTGGAGTGTAACGCCCCCCGAAGCTTTCTTT.

The gene calls are TRBV4-1 and TRBJ1-2; D unclear. V was pared by 0 bases and J by 3 bases, with 11 bases between. Germline CDR1 is MGHRA and CDR2 is YSYEKL. This CDR3 has 15 amino acids. CDR3 residues: CASSQEEGGYYGYTF. CDR3 bases: TGCGCCAGCAGCCAAGAAGAGGGCGGCTACTATGGCTACACCTTC.

J is TRBJ1-2 and V is TRBV30; weak D call: TRBD1 (5 bases). The CDR3 runs 12 residues. With 2 bases removed from V and 4 bases from J, the gap between germline ends came to 8 bases. CDR1 and CDR2 (germline): GTSNPN, SVGIG (reference sequence). The CDR3 DNA is TGTGCCTGGAGTCCAGGGTCCTATGGCTACACCTTC. Residues: CAWSPGSYGYTF.

The chain links TRBV25-1 to TRBJ1-5; D gene ambiguous. V was clipped by 1 base and J by 3 bases, with 7 bases between them. The germline CDR1 and CDR2 sequences are MGHDK and SYGVNS. The CDR3 is made up of 14 amino acids. CDR3 residues: CASSEWGSNQPQHF. CDR3 bases: TGTGCCAGCAGTGAATGGGGATCCAATCAGCCCCAGCATTTT.

The chain is built from TRBV29-1 and TRBJ2-7; 9 nucleotides agree with TRBD1. Unmatched junction bases numbered 5, after V lost 0 bases and J lost 2 bases. This CDR3 contains 15 residues. The germline V gene encodes CDR1 SQVTM and CDR2 ANQGSEA. The DNA of the CDR3 is TGCAGCGTTGAAGATGACAGGGGGATTACCTACGAGCAGTACTTC. Residues: CSVEDDRGITYEQYF.

This chain uses TRBV7-2 with TRBJ2-5, with TRBD1 identical over 7 bases. Germline CDR1 SGHTA, CDR2 FQGNSA. With 4 bases clipped from V and 2 bases from J, the junction kept 7 bases outside the gene matches. This CDR3 has 15 amino acids. The CDR3 reads CASSSMTGIQETQYF. The DNA of the CDR3 is TGTGCCAGCAGCTCAATGACAGGGATACAAGAGACCCAGTACTTC.

This chain joins TRBV30 and TRBJ2-5; 8 bases are shared with TRBD2. The J call may not be correct, given that the DNA end is closer to TRBJ2-7. Germline V gene sequence: CDR1 GTSNPN, CDR2 SVGIG (reference sequence). CDR3 length: 12 amino acids. The CDR3, as DNA: TGTGCCTGGAGTACTAGCGGCTACGAGCAGTACTTC. Residues: CAWSTSGYEQYF.

The genes are TRBV30 and TRBJ2-3, with 11 bases aligning to TRBD2. Losses at the gene ends were 6 bases for V and 5 bases for J; bases not matched to a gene: 10. The germline CDR1 and CDR2 sequences are GTSNPN and SVGIG (reference sequence). The CDR3 loop spans 15 amino acids. The CDR3 loop is CACIPTSGKGDTQYF. CDR3 bases: TGTGCCTGCATCCCGACTAGCGGGAAGGGAGATACGCAGTATTTT.

The rearrangement uses TRBV6-5 and TRBJ1-2; TRBD1 matches 7 bases. The trim removed 6 bases at V and 9 bases at J, leaving 13 bases unmatched. Germline CDR1 MNHEY, CDR2 SVGAGI. This CDR3 contains 14 residues. The CDR3 spells CASRPDRAQRRYTF. DNA of the CDR3: TGTGCCAGCAGACCCGACAGGGCCCAGCGGCGCTACACCTTC.

In this sample, this clone turned up a few times. The chain carries TRBV28 and TRBJ1-2; D call uncertain. CDR1 is MDHEN, CDR2 SYDVKM, per germline. Between the trimmed V and J ends, which lost 6 bases and 4 bases, there was a span of 12 bases. This CDR3 is 13 amino acids long. CDR3 DNA sequence: TGTGCCAGCAGCCCTCGTGAGGGCTATGGCTACACCTTC. Residues: CASSPREGYGYTF.

In this sample, this clone turned up a few times. The chain employs TRBV5-1 and TRBJ2-7; unclear D gene. Trimming took 2 bases from V and 0 from J, leaving 9 bases between them. CDR1 and CDR2 (germline): SGHRS, YFSETQ. The CDR3 runs to 14 residues. The CDR3 nucleotides are TGCGCCAGCAGCTTACTTTCCCACTCCTACGAGCAGTACTTC. As protein: CASSLLSHSYEQYF.